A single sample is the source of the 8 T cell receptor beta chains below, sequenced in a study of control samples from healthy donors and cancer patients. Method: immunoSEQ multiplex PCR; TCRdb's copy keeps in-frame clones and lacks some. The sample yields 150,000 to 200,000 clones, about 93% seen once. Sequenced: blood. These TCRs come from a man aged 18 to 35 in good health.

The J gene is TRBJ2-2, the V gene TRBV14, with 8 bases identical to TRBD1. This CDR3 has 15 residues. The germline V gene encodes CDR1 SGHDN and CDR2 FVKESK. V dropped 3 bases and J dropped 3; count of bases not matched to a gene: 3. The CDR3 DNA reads TGTGCCAGCAGCCAGCAGGGGGCGGACACCGGGGAGCTGTTTTTT. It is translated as CASSQQGADTGELFF.

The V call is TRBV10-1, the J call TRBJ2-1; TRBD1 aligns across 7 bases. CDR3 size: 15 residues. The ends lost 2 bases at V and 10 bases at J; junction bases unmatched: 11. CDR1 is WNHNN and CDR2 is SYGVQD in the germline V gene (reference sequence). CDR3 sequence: CASSEPIYRGWEQFF. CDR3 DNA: TGCGCCAGCAGTGAGCCAATCTACAGGGGCTGGGAGCAGTTCTTC.

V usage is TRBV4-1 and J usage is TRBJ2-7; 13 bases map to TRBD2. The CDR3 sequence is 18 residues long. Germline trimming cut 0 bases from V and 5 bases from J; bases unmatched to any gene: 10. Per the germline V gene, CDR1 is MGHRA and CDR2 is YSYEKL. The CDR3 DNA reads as TGCGCCAGCAGCCAAGAGTCCGGGACTAGCGGGGTGGTTAACGAGCAGTACTTC. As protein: CASSQESGTSGVVNEQYF.

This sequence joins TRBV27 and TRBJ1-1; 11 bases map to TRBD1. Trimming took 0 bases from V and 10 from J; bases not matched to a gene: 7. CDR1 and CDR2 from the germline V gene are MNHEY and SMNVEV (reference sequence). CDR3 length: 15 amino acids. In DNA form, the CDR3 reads TGTGCCAGCAGTTTATCCAGGACAGGGGGCAGAGGAGCTTTCTTT. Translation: CASSLSRTGGRGAFF.

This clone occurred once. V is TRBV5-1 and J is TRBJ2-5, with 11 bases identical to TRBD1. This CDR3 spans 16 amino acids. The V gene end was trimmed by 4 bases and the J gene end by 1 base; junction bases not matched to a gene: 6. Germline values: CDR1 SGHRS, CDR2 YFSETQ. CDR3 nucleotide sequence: TGCGCCAGCAGCGTCTCCGGGACAGGGGGCCAAGAGACCCAGTACTTC. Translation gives CASSVSGTGGQETQYF.

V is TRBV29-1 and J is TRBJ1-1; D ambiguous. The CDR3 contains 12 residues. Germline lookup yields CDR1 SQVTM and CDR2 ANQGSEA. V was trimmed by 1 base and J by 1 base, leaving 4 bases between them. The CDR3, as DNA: TGCAGCGTTGAAGGGGGGAACACTGAAGCTTTCTTT. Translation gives CSVEGGNTEAFF.

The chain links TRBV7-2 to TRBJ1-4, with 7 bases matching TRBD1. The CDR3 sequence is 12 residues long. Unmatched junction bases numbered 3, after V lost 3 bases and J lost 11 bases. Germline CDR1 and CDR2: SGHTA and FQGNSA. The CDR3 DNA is TGTGCCAGCAGCTTTTCAGGGGGGAAACTGTTTTTT. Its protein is CASSFSGGKLFF.

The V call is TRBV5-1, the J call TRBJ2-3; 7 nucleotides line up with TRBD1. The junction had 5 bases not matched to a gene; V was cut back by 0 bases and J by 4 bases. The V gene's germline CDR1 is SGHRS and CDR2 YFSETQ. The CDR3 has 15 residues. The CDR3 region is CASSLGGTEADTQYF. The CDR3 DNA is TGCGCCAGCAGCTTGGGGGGGACAGAAGCAGATACGCAGTATTTT.